The following is a T cell receptor beta chain sequence with its context. The data belong to a study of cytomegalovirus exposure and HLA in healthy donors. The study ran its PCR with 60 Vbeta and 13 Jbeta primers. TCRdb keeps only in-frame clones here, not all; method: immunoSEQ multiplex PCR. This table holds roughly 68,000 clones, 60% to 75% found once. From germline, CDR1 is GTSNPN and CDR2 SVGIG (reference sequence). The CDR3 consists of 14 residues. V lost 3 bases and J lost 2, with 13 bases in between. This TCR derives from a man between 35 and 55 years old in good health and CMV-seropositive. The specimen sequenced was PBMCs. V gene TRBV30 combines with J gene TRBJ1-2; D is perhaps TRBD1 (5 bases). The CDR3 loop reads CAWREWGGNYGYTF. CDR3 DNA sequence: TGTGCCTGGAGAGAGTGGGGGGGAAACTATGGCTACACCTTC.